The source of this T cell receptor beta chain is a study of Graves' ophthalmopathy and Graves' hyperthyroidism. Findings and caveats of the study: Most expanded thyroid clonotypes above 0.001 frequency also appeared in blood.

The V gene's germline CDR1 is MNHEY and CDR2 SVGEGT. This CDR3 has 17 residues. Trimming at V came to 6 bases and at J to 6 bases, leaving 10 bases not matched to a gene. This clonotype was recorded many times. Its antigen remains unknown. Amplified material comprised TCR beta CDR3 regions derived from RNA transcripts. Second-round multiplex PCR came after first-round RT-PCR with HTBI primers. MiXCR, run by TCRdb on the multiplex PCR reads, gives a single entry per CDR3 protein. The table shows about 400,000 distinct CDR3 sequences, with more than 20% occurring only once. Stable hyperthyroidism meant no progression to ophthalmopathy within 18 months of follow-up. Clinical symptoms, serum thyroxine, TRAb, thyroid ultrasound and orbital computed tomography determined diagnosis.

The receptor was derived from a woman younger than 30 with stable Graves' hyperthyroidism. The sequenced material came from peripheral blood. This chain uses TRBV6-2 or TRBV6-3 with TRBJ2-2; 13 bases are shared with TRBD2. CDR3 DNA: TGTGCCAGCAGCGGTACTAGCGGGAGGGCCCGATCCGGGGAGCTGTTTTTT. Its protein is CASSGTSGRARSGELFF.